Listed below are T cell receptor beta chains from one sample, sequenced in a study of post-analysis software for immune sequencing data. MiXCR was run by TCRdb on the PCR reads, yielding one entry per CDR3 protein. The data hold fewer than 600,000 distinct CDR3 sequences, with roughly 45% observed a single time. The sequencing sample was made of blood. The receptors originated from a girl aged 10 to 17 with multiple sclerosis. Both conserved end residues are part of each CDR3. A D gene is named only where the DNA matches it firmly. Not all rows give a size; the values are once, few, many and, for expanded clones, a class.

d_call,v_call,j_call,clone_size,cdr3_nt,cdr3_aa
TRBD2,TRBV2,TRBJ2-1,NA,TGTGCCAGCAGGGGACTAGCGGGAGGCTACAATGAGCAGTTCTTC,CASRGLAGGYNEQFF
NA,TRBV5-6,TRBJ1-1,few,TGTGCCAGCAGTATGACGCCGAACACTGAAGCTTTCTTT,CASSMTPNTEAFF
TRBD2,TRBV5-1,TRBJ2-7,NA,TGCGCCAGCACTCCATCTAGCGGGATCAACGAGCAGTACTTC,CASTPSSGINEQYF
NA,TRBV15,TRBJ2-5,NA,TGTGCCACCAGCCACCCCGGGTCTACCGAGACCCAGTACTTC,CATSHPGSTETQYF
TRBD1,TRBV5-6,TRBJ2-1,few,TGTGCCAGCAGCGATACGGGACAGGGGGGTTACAATGAGCAGTTCTTC,CASSDTGQGGYNEQFF
NA,TRBV20-1,TRBJ2-7,NA,TGCAGTGCTAGTTCGGGTGGGAGGCGGTTAGGGGAGCAGTACTTC,CSASSGGRRLGEQYF
NA,TRBV12-3/TRBV12-4,TRBJ1-5,many,TGTGCCAGCAGTCCGACCCGGGGCGGTAGTCAGCCCCAGCATTTT,CASSPTRGGSQPQHF
TRBD1,TRBV3-1,TRBJ2-7,NA,TGTGCCAGCAGCCAACGCGGGACAGGGACATGGGAGCAGTACTTC,CASSQRGTGTWEQYF
TRBD2,TRBV29-1,TRBJ2-7,NA,TGCAGCGTTGAAGGCGGGAGGGGGCCTTCCTACGAGCAGTACTTC,CSVEGGRGPSYEQYF
TRBD2,TRBV20-1,TRBJ2-1,NA,TGCAGTGCTAGAGTTGGGGGAGCGGGAGGAGGTATCAATGAGCGGTTCTTC,CSARVGGAGGGINERFF
NA,TRBV7-3,TRBJ2-1,NA,TGTGCCGGCAGCTTAAGGCGGGAAGGGATTTTGGATGAGCAGTTCTTC,CAGSLRREGILDEQFF
NA,TRBV20-1,TRBJ2-5,few,TGCAGTGCTAGTGGGGCGGAGACCCAGTACTTC,CSASGAETQYF
NA,TRBV2,TRBJ2-5,NA,TGTGCCAGCATCCGGGACGGCCTAGAGACCCAGTACTTC,CASIRDGLETQYF
NA,TRBV5-1,TRBJ2-1,NA,TGCGCCAGCAGCTTGAAGGTGGCCCAGGAGGAGCAGTTCTTC,CASSLKVAQEEQFF
TRBD2,TRBV20-1,TRBJ2-4,NA,TGCAGTGCTTTAGCGGGTTTAGCCAAAAACATTCAGTACTTC,CSALAGLAKNIQYF
TRBD1,TRBV28,TRBJ1-2,NA,TGTGCCAGCAGTCCAGGGGGCAAGGTCACCTCGGGCTATGGCTACACCTTC,CASSPGGKVTSGYGYTF
NA,TRBV9,TRBJ1-2,NA,TGTGCCAGCAGCGTAGAGGCAGCCTCGTTTGGCTACACCTTC,CASSVEAASFGYTF
TRBD2,TRBV7-2,TRBJ2-7,few,TGTGCCAGCAGCTTAGCGTTTGGACTAGTATACGAGCAGTACTTC,CASSLAFGLVYEQYF
TRBD1,TRBV5-1,TRBJ1-5,few,TGCGCCAGCAGGGGACAGGACAATCAGCCCCAGCATTTT,CASRGQDNQPQHF
NA,TRBV5-1,TRBJ2-7,NA,TGCGCCAGCAGCTTGGTCGGCCGGAGCTCCTACGAGCAGTACTTC,CASSLVGRSSYEQYF
TRBD2,TRBV20-1,TRBJ2-7,few,TGCAGTGCCCTTACTAGCGTTCGCTCCTACGAGCAGTACTTC,CSALTSVRSYEQYF
NA,TRBV28,TRBJ2-7,NA,TGTGCCAGCAGTTTAGGATCGCTCGGCTCCTACGAGCAGTACTTC,CASSLGSLGSYEQYF
TRBD2,TRBV4-1,TRBJ2-1,NA,TGCGCCAGCAGGGCTAGCGGGAGGACGAATGAGCAGTTCTTC,CASRASGRTNEQFF
NA,TRBV20-1,TRBJ1-5,few,TGCAGTGCTACCCCGTCAGGGGATCAGCCCCAGCATTTT,CSATPSGDQPQHF
NA,TRBV13,TRBJ1-1,NA,TGTGCCAGCAGCCGAGACAGACTGAACACTGAAGCTTTCTTT,CASSRDRLNTEAFF